The rows below give T cell receptor beta chains drawn from one sample of a study of shared clonotypes between healthy human individuals. Profiled with immunoSEQ multiplex PCR; TCRdb holds only in-frame clones, not every one. In the table there are about 2 million clones, 90% to 95% of which are singletons. What was sequenced was naive CD4+ T cells sorted from blood. The origin of the receptors is a man younger than 35 in good health. Both conserved end residues are part of each CDR3. A D gene is named only where the DNA matches it firmly. Clone sizes are given selectively: once, few, many, or a class where the clone is expanded.

D,V,J,size,CDR3,DNA
NA,TRBV27,TRBJ1-5,NA,CASSLRQGGNQPQHF,TGTGCCAGCAGTTTACGGCAGGGCGGCAATCAGCCCCAGCATTTT
NA,TRBV6-5,TRBJ2-1,NA,CASRNPADEQFF,TGTGCCAGCAGAAACCCGGCGGACGAGCAGTTCTTC
NA,TRBV6-6,TRBJ2-5,NA,CASSPTGLGETQYF,TGTGCCAGCAGCCCTACAGGGTTGGGAGAGACCCAGTACTTC
TRBD2,TRBV29-1,TRBJ2-3,NA,CSATGGGTDTQYF,TGCAGCGCCACCGGGGGGGGGACAGATACGCAGTATTTT
NA,TRBV11-1,TRBJ2-5,NA,CASSFSHSAGETQYF,TGTGCCAGCAGCTTTTCCCACTCGGCGGGAGAGACCCAGTACTTC
TRBD2,TRBV2,TRBJ2-2,once,CASSSAGTSGGPNTGELFF,TGTGCCAGCAGTTCGGCTGGGACTAGCGGGGGCCCGAACACCGGGGAGCTGTTTTTT
NA,TRBV19,TRBJ2-7,NA,CASSPGWGAYEQYF,TGTGCCAGTAGTCCTGGATGGGGAGCCTACGAGCAGTACTTC
NA,TRBV5-4,TRBJ1-6,NA,CASSLVASSPLHF,TGTGCCAGCAGCTTGGTTGCATCTTCACCCCTCCACTTT
NA,TRBV5-1,TRBJ2-7,NA,CASNAGSSYEQYF,TGCGCCAGCAATGCGGGAAGCTCCTACGAGCAGTACTTC
NA,TRBV18,TRBJ1-2,NA,CASSPQYNTNYGYTF,TGTGCCAGCTCACCACAATATAACACTAACTATGGCTACACCTTC
NA,TRBV4-3,TRBJ2-7,NA,CASSQERQSEQYF,TGCGCCAGCAGCCAAGAACGGCAGTCCGAGCAGTACTTC
NA,TRBV7-2,TRBJ1-2,NA,CASSLYTGAGDYGYTF,TGTGCCAGCAGCTTATACACGGGTGCCGGAGACTATGGCTACACCTTC
NA,TRBV5-1,TRBJ2-3,NA,CASTTSGGGFDTQYF,TGCGCCAGCACCACCTCGGGAGGGGGCTTCGATACGCAGTATTTT
NA,TRBV29-1,TRBJ1-1,NA,CSVPSPQGEAFF,TGCAGCGTTCCCTCACCCCAGGGTGAAGCTTTCTTT
NA,TRBV5-5,TRBJ2-3,NA,CASSLGNVVTDTQYF,TGTGCCAGCAGCTTGGGGAACGTTGTCACAGATACGCAGTATTTT
TRBD1,TRBV10-1,TRBJ2-7,NA,CASSANLRQGERF,TGCGCCAGCAGTGCCAATCTTCGACAGGGGGAACGTTTC
TRBD2,TRBV7-2,TRBJ2-7,once,CASSAGTSGFYEQYF,TGTGCCAGCAGCGCCGGGACTAGCGGATTCTACGAGCAGTACTTC
NA,TRBV4-3,TRBJ2-2,NA,CASSQDRGSRDTGELFF,TGCGCCAGCAGCCAAGATCGGGGGAGTCGCGACACCGGGGAGCTGTTTTTT
NA,TRBV5-1,TRBJ2-7,NA,CASSLGQVDQGEQYF,TGCGCCAGCAGCTTGGGACAGGTGGATCAGGGCGAGCAGTACTTC
NA,TRBV4-2,TRBJ2-1,once,CASSQEDSSLTHTEQFF,TGTGCCAGCAGCCAAGAAGACTCATCTCTAACCCACACTGAGCAGTTCTTC
NA,TRBV11-2,TRBJ2-5,NA,CASSRGPQETQYF,TGTGCCAGCAGCCGAGGACCTCAAGAGACCCAGTACTTC
NA,TRBV21-1,TRBJ1-2,NA,CASSNHPGTFNYGYTF,TGTGCCAGCAGCAACCACCCCGGGACTTTTAACTATGGCTACACCTTC
NA,TRBV30,TRBJ1-5,NA,CAWSATRSFGQGSNQPQHF,TGTGCCTGGAGTGCTACGCGGAGTTTTGGCCAGGGTAGCAATCAGCCCCAGCATTTT
NA,TRBV7-2,TRBJ2-7,NA,CASSLGTGSYEQYF,TGTGCCAGCAGCCTGGGGACGGGCTCCTACGAGCAGTACTTC
TRBD2,TRBV6-1,TRBJ2-7,NA,CASRRTSEYEQYF,TGTGCCAGCAGAAGGACTAGCGAATACGAGCAGTACTTC
NA,TRBV19,TRBJ1-6,NA,CASSAGPDSPLHF,TGTGCCAGTAGTGCCGGACCCGATTCACCCCTCCACTTT
TRBD2,TRBV6-5,TRBJ2-1,once,CASRLAGGTYNEQFF,TGTGCCAGCAGATTAGCGGGGGGAACCTACAATGAGCAGTTCTTC
TRBD1,TRBV6-5,TRBJ1-6,NA,CASSSPGQGVSPLHF,TGTGCCAGCAGTTCCCCGGGACAGGGGGTTTCACCCCTCCACTTT
TRBD1,TRBV7-2,TRBJ2-5,NA,CASSFVTGIGETQYF,TGTGCCAGCAGCTTTGTGACAGGGATAGGAGAGACCCAGTACTTC
NA,TRBV30,TRBJ1-5,NA,CAWSRGVGLTGGTNQPQHF,TGTGCCTGGAGTCGCGGGGTAGGGTTAACTGGCGGGACAAATCAGCCCCAGCATTTT
NA,TRBV29-1,TRBJ1-2,once,CSVYRQAYGYTF,TGCAGCGTTTACAGGCAAGCCTATGGCTACACCTTC